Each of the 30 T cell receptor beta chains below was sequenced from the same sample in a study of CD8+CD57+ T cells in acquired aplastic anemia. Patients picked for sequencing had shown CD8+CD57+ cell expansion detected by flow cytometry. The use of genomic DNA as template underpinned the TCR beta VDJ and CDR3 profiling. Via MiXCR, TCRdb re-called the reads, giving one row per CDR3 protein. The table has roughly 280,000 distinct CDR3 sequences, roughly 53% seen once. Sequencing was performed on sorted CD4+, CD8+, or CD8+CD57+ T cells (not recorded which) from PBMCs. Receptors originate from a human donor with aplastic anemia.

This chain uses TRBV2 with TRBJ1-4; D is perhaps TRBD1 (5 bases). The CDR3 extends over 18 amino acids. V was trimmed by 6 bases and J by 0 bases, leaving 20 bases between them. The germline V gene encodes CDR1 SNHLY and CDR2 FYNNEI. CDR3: CASSQRGDSAATNEKLFF. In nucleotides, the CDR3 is TGTGCCAGCAGCCAAAGGGGTGACAGCGCCGCAACTAATGAAAAACTGTTTTTT. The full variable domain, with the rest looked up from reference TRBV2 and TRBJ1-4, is EPEVTQTPSHQVTQMGQEVILRCVPISNHLYFYWYRQILGQKVEFLVSFYNNEISEKSEIFDDQFSVERPDGSNFTLKIRSTKLEDSAMYFCASSQRGDSAATNEKLFFGSGTQLSVL.

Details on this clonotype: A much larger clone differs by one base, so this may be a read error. CDR3 coding DNA: TGCGCCAGCAGCCAGCGACCGGGAACTAATGAAAAACTGTTTTTT. Translation: CASSQRPGTNEKLFF. This rearrangement joins TRBV4-1 to TRBJ1-4; D not resolved. This CDR3 spans 15 amino acids. Germline CDR1 reads MGHRA; CDR2 reads YSYEKL. Between the trimmed V and J ends, which lost 3 bases and 1 base, there was a span of 9 bases.

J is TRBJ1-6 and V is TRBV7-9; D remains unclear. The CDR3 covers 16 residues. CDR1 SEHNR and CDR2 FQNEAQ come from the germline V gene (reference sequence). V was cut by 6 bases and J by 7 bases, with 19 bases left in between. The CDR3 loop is CASSPSGGSVNSPLHF. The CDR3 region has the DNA TGTGCCAGCAGTCCTAGCGGCGGATCCGTAAATTCACCCCTCCACTTT.

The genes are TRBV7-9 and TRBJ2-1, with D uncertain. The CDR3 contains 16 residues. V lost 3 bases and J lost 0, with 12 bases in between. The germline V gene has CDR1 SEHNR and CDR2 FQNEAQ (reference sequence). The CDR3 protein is CASSLKSTPSYNEQFF. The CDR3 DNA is TGTGCCAGCAGCTTGAAATCCACCCCCTCCTACAATGAGCAGTTCTTC.

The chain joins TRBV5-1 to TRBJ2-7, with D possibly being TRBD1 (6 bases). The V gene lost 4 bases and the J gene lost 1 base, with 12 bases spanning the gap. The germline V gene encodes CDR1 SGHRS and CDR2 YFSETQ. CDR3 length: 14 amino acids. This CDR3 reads CASSPRGISYEQYF. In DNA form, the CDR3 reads TGCGCCAGCAGCCCGAGGGGGATTTCCTACGAGCAGTACTTC.

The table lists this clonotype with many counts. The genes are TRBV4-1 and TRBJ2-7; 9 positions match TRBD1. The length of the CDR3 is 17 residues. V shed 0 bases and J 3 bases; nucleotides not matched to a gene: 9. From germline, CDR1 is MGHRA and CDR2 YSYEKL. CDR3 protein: CASSQDLVTGGYYEQYF. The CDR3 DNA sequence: TGCGCCAGCAGCCAAGATTTAGTAACAGGGGGCTACTACGAGCAGTACTTC.

The CDR3 region is CASSSQSSYNEQFF. The CDR3 region has the DNA TGTGCCAGCAGCTCCCAAAGCTCCTACAATGAGCAGTTCTTC. The chain links TRBV7-2 to TRBJ2-1; D remains unclear. This CDR3 spans 14 amino acids. Germline V lookup: CDR1 SGHTA, CDR2 FQGNSA. The germline V and J ends were trimmed by 4 bases and 0 bases, with 7 bases remaining between them. The full variable domain, with the rest looked up from reference TRBV7-2 and TRBJ2-1, is GAGVSQSPSNKVTEKGKDVELRCDPISGHTALYWYRQSLGQGLEFLIYFQGNSAPDKSGLPSDRFSAERTGGSVSTLTIQRTQQEDSAVYLCASSSQSSYNEQFFGPGTRLTVL.

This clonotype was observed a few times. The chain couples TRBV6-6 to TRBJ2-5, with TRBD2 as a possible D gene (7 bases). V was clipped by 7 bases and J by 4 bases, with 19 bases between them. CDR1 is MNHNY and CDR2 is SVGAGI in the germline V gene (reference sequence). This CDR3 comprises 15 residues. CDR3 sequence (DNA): TGTGCCAGCAAACGGGGGGCATGGGGTGGAGAGACCCAGTACTTC. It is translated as CASKRGAWGGETQYF.

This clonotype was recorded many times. This CDR3 reads CASSLAPGGAFF. CDR3 in DNA: TGTGCCAGCAGCCTCGCGCCGGGTGGAGCTTTCTTT. The rearrangement links TRBV3-1 to TRBJ1-1; no clear D. Trimming took off 4 bases at V and 10 bases at J, with 13 bases between the two ends. Germline V gives CDR1 LGHDT, CDR2 YNNKEL (reference sequence). This CDR3 is built from 12 residues.

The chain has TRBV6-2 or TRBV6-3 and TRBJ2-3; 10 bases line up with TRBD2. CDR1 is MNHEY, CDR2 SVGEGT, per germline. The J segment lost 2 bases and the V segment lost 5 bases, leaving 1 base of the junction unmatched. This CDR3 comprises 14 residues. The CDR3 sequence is CASSSGGATDTQYF. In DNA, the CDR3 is TGTGCCAGCAGTAGCGGGGGGGCCACAGATACGCAGTATTTT.

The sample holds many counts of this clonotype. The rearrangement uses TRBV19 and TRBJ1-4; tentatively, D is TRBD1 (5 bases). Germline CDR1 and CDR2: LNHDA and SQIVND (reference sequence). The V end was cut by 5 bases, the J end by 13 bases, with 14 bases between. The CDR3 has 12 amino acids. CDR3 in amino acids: CASSRSRGRLFF. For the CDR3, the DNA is TGTGCCAGTAGTCGAAGTAGGGGCAGACTGTTTTTT.

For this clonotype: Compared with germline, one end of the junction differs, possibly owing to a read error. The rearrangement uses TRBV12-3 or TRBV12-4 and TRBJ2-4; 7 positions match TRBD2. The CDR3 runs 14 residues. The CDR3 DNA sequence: TGTACCAGCAGTTGGGGGGGTGCCAAAAACATTCAGTACTTC. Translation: CTSSWGGAKNIQYF.

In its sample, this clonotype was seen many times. CDR3 sequence reads: CASSYSGDRGQPQHF. For the CDR3, the DNA is TGTGCCAGCAGTTACTCGGGGGACAGGGGTCAGCCCCAGCATTTT. This chain links TRBV6-5 with TRBJ1-5, with TRBD1 identical over 10 bases. CDR1 and CDR2 from the germline V gene are MNHEY and SVGAGI. Trimming took 0 bases from V and 6 from J; bases not matched to a gene: 2. CDR3 size: 15 residues.

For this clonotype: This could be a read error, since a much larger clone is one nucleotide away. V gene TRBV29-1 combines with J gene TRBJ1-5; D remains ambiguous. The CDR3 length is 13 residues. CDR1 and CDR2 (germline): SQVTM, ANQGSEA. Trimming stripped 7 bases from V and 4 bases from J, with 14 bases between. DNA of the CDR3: TGCAGCGCTGAGGCGGGCAGAAATCAGCCCCAGCATTTT. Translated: CSAEAGRNQPQHF. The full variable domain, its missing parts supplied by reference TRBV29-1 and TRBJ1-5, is SAVISQKPSRDICQRGTSLTIQCQVDSQVTMMFWYRQQPGQSLTLIATANQGSEATYESGFVIDKFPISRPNLTFSTLTVSNMSPEDSSIYLCSAEAGRNQPQHFGDGTRLSIL.

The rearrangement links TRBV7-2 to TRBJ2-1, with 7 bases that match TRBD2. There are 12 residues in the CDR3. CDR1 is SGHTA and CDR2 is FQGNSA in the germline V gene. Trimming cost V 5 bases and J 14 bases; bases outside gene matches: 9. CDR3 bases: TGTGCCAGCAGCAGACAAGCGGGGTGGGAGTTCTTC. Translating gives CASSRQAGWEFF.

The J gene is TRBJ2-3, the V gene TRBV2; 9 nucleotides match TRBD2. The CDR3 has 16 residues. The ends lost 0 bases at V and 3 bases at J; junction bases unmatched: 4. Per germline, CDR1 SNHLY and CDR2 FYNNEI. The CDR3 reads CASSEASGSGTDTQYF. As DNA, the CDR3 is TGTGCCAGCAGTGAAGCTAGCGGGAGTGGTACAGATACGCAGTATTTT.

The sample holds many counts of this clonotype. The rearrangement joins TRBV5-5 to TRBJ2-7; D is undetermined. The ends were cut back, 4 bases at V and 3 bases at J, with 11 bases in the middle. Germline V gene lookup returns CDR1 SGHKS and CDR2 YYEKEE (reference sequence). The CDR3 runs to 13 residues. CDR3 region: CASSRPPNYEQYF. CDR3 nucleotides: TGTGCCAGCAGCCGACCCCCCAACTACGAGCAGTACTTC.

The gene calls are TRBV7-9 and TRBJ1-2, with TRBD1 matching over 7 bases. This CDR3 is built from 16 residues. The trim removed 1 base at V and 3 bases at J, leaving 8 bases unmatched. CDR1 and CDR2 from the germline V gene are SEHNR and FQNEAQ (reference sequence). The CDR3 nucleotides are TGTGCCAGCAGCTTAGGGAGGACAGGCAGCGACTATGGCTACACCTTC. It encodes CASSLGRTGSDYGYTF. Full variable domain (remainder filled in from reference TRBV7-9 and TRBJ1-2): DTGVSQNPRHKITKRGQNVTFRCDPISEHNRLYWYRQTLGQGPEFLTYFQNEAQLEKSRLLSDRFSAERPKGSFSTLEIQRTEQGDSAMYLCASSLGRTGSDYGYTFGSGTRLTVV.

The CDR3, as DNA: TGTGCCAGCAGCTTACTTGGGGGGGAGAACACTGAAGCTTTCTTT. This gives the protein CASSLLGGENTEAFF. The rearrangement uses TRBV7-3 and TRBJ1-1, with a possible D match to TRBD1 (5 bases). Germline V gives CDR1 SGHTA, CDR2 FQGTGA. The CDR3 length is 15 residues. Trimming removed 2 bases at V and 1 base at J, with 11 bases between.

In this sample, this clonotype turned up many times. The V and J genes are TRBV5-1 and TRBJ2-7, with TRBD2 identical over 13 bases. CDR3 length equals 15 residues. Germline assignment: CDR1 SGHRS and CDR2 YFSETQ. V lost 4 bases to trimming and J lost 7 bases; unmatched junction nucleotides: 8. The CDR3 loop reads CASSGGLAGVGEQYF. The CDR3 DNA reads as TGCGCCAGCAGCGGAGGACTAGCGGGAGTAGGGGAGCAGTACTTC.

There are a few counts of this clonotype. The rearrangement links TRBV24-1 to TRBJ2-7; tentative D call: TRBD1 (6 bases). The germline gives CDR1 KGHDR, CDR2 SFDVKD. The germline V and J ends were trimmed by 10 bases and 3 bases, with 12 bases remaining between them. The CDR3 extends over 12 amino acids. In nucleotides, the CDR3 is TGTGCCACAGGGGACACGGACTACGAGCAGTACTTC. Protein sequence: CATGDTDYEQYF.

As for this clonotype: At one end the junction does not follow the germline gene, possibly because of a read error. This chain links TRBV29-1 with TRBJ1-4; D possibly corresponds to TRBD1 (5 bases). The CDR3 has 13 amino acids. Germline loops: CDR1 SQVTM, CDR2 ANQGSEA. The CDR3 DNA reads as TGCAGCGTTACGGGGGTGACTAGTGAAAAACTGTTTTTT. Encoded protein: CSVTGVTSEKLFF.

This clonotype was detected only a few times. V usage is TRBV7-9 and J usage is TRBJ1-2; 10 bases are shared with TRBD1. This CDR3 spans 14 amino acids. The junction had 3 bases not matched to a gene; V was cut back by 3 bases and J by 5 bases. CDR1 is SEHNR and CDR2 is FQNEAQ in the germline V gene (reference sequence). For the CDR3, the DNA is TGTGCCAGCAGCTTTGGGACAGGGGCTTATGGCTACACCTTC. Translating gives CASSFGTGAYGYTF.

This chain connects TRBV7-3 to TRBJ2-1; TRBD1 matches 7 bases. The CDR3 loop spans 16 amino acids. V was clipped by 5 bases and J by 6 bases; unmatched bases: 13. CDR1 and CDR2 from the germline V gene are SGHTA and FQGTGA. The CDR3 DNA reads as TGTGCCAGCAGCCCGGAGACAGGGTTAGTTCTCAATGAGCAGTTCTTC. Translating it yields CASSPETGLVLNEQFF.

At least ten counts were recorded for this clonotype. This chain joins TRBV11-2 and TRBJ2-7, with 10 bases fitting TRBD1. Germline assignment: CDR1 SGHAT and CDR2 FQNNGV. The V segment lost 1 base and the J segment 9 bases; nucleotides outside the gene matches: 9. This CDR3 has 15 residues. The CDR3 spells CASSLGRRRDRGQYF. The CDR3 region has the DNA TGTGCCAGCAGCTTAGGTCGACGCCGGGACAGGGGGCAGTACTTC.

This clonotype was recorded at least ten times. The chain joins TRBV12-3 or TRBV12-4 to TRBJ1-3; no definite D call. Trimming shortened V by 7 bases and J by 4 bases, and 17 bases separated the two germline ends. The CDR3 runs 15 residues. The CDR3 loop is CASTLPRDPGNTIYF. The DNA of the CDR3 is TGTGCCAGCACCCTACCACGGGATCCCGGAAACACCATATATTTT.

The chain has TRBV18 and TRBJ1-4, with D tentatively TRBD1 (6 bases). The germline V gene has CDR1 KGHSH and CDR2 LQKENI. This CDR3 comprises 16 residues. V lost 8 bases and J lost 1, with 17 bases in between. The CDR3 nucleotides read TGTGCCAGCAGCCCCAAGTTACAGGGAACTAATGAAAAACTGTTTTTT. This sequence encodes CASSPKLQGTNEKLFF.

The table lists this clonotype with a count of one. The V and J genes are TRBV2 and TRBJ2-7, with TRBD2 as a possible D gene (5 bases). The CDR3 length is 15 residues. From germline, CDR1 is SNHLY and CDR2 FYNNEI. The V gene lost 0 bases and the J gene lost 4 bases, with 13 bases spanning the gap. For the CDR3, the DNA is TGTGCCAGCAGTGAAGCGGGCGGGTTCTATTACGAGCAGTACTTC. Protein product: CASSEAGGFYYEQYF.

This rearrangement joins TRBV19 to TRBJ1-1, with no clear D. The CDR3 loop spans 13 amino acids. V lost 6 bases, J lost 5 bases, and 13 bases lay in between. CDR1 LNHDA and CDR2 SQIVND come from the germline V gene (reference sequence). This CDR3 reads CASSHLSRTEAFF. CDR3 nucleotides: TGTGCCAGTAGCCACCTTTCGAGAACTGAAGCTTTCTTT.

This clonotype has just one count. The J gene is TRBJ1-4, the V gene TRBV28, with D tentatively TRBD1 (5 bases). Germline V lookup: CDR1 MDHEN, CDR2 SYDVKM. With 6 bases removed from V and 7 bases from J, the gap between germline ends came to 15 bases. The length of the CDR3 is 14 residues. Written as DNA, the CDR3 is TGTGCCAGCAGACTCAGGGCGCCGGGTGAAAAACTGTTTTTT. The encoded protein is CASRLRAPGEKLFF.